This T cell receptor beta chain was retrieved from a study of T cells in localized non-small cell lung cancer. General study results and limits: There was an association of higher blood T cell density with longer overall survival. Adjacent uninvolved lung tissue had the highest T cell clonality, exceeding tumor. Adjacent lung held a median about 57 of the top 100 tumor clones.

The CDR3 covers 17 residues. Germline V lookup: CDR1 MNHNS, CDR2 SASEGT. V was pared by 4 bases and J by 4 bases, with 9 bases of the junction left unmatched. Libraries were prepared by immunoSEQ multiplex PCR; TCRdb keeps only in-frame clonotypes and omits some of them. The table shows 35,000 to 45,000 clones, with 88% occurring only once. This clone was seen just once. What it binds is not known. This TCR derives from an older female donor with stage I squamous cell lung carcinoma. V is TRBV6-1 and J is TRBJ1-4; 10 bases fit TRBD1. The input for sequencing was peripheral blood, taken before any cancer treatment. The CDR3 bases are TGTGCCAGCAGTGCAGACGACAGGGGGCTAGTTAATGAAAAACTGTTTTTT. It translates to CASSADDRGLVNEKLFF.